The T cell receptor (beta chain) described here comes from a study of blood T cell repertoires in COVID-19. The overall study: The origin of the acute and convalescent COVID-19 samples was the United States, Italy and Spain. T cells, B-cell-depleted T cells, or PBMCs provided the cDNA or gDNA that served as material.

While infection was still active, Seattle patients were enrolled and then followed longitudinally. The data were produced by immunoSEQ multiplex PCR, yet TCRdb's version contains in-frame clones alone and is incomplete. The data show over 400,000 clones, roughly nine tenths seen once. V lost 1 base to trimming and J lost 4 bases, with 12 bases between them. The germline CDR1 and CDR2 sequences are SGHRS and YFSETQ. This CDR3 has 15 amino acids. The J gene is TRBJ1-5, the V gene TRBV5-1, with D perhaps TRBD1 (5 bases). What was sequenced was peripheral blood. This receptor was identified in a woman in her fifties or sixties with COVID-19, enrolled during active disease. The CDR3 loop reads CASSLSGGTNQPQHF. In DNA, the CDR3 is TGCGCCAGCAGCTTGAGCGGGGGAACGAATCAGCCCCAGCATTTT.